This TCR beta chain appears in the sequencing data of a study of blood T cell repertoires in COVID-19. The V gene lost 7 bases and the J gene lost 1 base, with 13 bases spanning the gap. Germline CDR1 reads SNHLY; CDR2 reads FYNNEI. The CDR3 length is 14 residues. Sequencing was performed with immunoSEQ multiplex PCR; in TCRdb, only in-frame clones are kept and a portion is missing. The table shows approximately 130,000 clones, with about four fifths occurring only once. V usage is TRBV2 and J usage is TRBJ2-5; D perhaps matches TRBD1 (6 bases). Sequenced: peripheral blood. The receptor was isolated from a human donor in a cohort sampled during active COVID-19. This CDR3 reads CASTQGSVQETQYF. The CDR3 coding sequence is TGTGCCAGCACCCAGGGGAGCGTCCAAGAGACCCAGTACTTC. Full variable domain (missing parts from reference TRBV2 and TRBJ2-5): EPEVTQTPSHQVTQMGQEVILRCVPISNHLYFYWYRQILGQKVEFLVSFYNNEISEKSEIFDDQFSVERPDGSNFTLKIRSTKLEDSAMYFCASTQGSVQETQYFGPGTRLLVL.